These 19 T cell receptor beta chains came from one sample sequenced in a study of blood T cell repertoires in COVID-19. The data were produced by immunoSEQ multiplex PCR, yet TCRdb's version contains in-frame clones alone and is incomplete. The sample includes some 26,000 clones, 88% of them seen just once. The sequenced material came from peripheral blood. The receptors originated from a woman aged 45-65 years with active COVID-19.

CDR3 region: CASNEGRSWEKLFF. Here the CDR3 DNA reads TGTGCCAGTAATGAGGGCCGGTCGTGGGAAAAACTGTTTTTT. The chain recombines TRBV19 with TRBJ1-4, with unresolved D. V was cut by 7 bases and J by 8 bases, with 17 bases left in between. This CDR3 is built from 14 residues. The V gene's germline CDR1 is LNHDA and CDR2 SQIVND (reference sequence).

The rearrangement links TRBV27 to TRBJ2-7; perhaps TRBD2 as D (5 bases). Germline V lookup: CDR1 MNHEY, CDR2 SMNVEV (reference sequence). V was trimmed by 0 bases and J by 2 bases, leaving 14 bases between them. The CDR3 spans 16 residues. The CDR3 DNA reads as TGTGCCAGCAGTTTATCGAGTCGCTCTAGCACCTACGAGCAGTACTTC. Translating gives CASSLSSRSSTYEQYF.

By share of the sample, this clone is medium-sized. The chain has TRBV4-1 and TRBJ2-1, with D possibly matching TRBD2 (5 bases). V shed 0 bases and J shed 6 bases, with 15 bases lying between them. This CDR3 region has 16 residues. Germline V gene sequence: CDR1 MGHRA, CDR2 YSYEKL. The CDR3 loop is CASSQDVGGGGNEQFF. In nucleotides, the CDR3 is TGCGCCAGCAGCCAAGATGTAGGCGGAGGAGGCAATGAGCAGTTCTTC.

V and J are TRBV27 and TRBJ1-2; 8 bases line up with TRBD1. V dropped 4 bases and J dropped 5; count of bases not matched to a gene: 6. Germline CDR1 MNHEY, CDR2 SMNVEV (reference sequence). The CDR3 runs to 14 residues. The CDR3 loop is CASSSGTGFYGYTF. The CDR3 nucleotides read TGTGCCAGCAGTTCCGGGACAGGATTTTATGGCTACACCTTC.

This chain connects TRBV7-8 to TRBJ1-2, with 12 bases fitting TRBD1. Germline CDR1 SGHVS, CDR2 FQNEAQ. This CDR3 has 15 amino acids. J lost 7 bases, V lost 5 bases, and 8 bases had no gene match. The CDR3 protein is CASSPGTGGMGGYTF. The DNA for the CDR3 is TGTGCCAGCAGCCCTGGGACAGGGGGCATGGGTGGCTACACCTTC.

J is TRBJ1-2 and V is TRBV2; D gene unclear. The CDR3 contains 15 residues. V was shortened by 8 bases and J by 3 bases, with 19 bases between the two germline ends. In germline, CDR1 is SNHLY, CDR2 FYNNEI. The DNA of the CDR3 is TGTGCCAGCTCCCCTGCCTCTACAGAAGACTATGGCTACACCTTC. Its protein is CASSPASTEDYGYTF.

This rearrangement joins TRBV5-1 to TRBJ1-1; weak D call: TRBD1 (6 bases). CDR1 is SGHRS and CDR2 is YFSETQ in the germline V gene. This CDR3 is 15 amino acids long. V lost 2 bases to trimming and J lost 3 bases, with 14 bases between them. CDR3 residues: CASSLNRVADTEAFF. The CDR3 DNA follows: TGCGCCAGCAGCTTAAACAGGGTTGCCGACACTGAAGCTTTCTTT. The variable domain in full, with the rest retrieved from reference TRBV5-1 and TRBJ1-1, is KAGVTQTPRYLIKTRGQQVTLSCSPISGHRSVSWYQQTPGQGLQFLFEYFSETQRNKGNFPGRFSGRQFSNSRSEMNVSTLELGDSALYLCASSLNRVADTEAFFGQGTRLTVV.

The gene calls are TRBV3-1 (or the pseudogene TRBV3-2) and TRBJ2-5; tentatively, D is TRBD2 (6 bases). Germline CDR1 and CDR2: LGHDT and YNNKEL (reference sequence). Deletions cut 4 bases from V and 2 bases from J, with 11 bases between. This CDR3 comprises 14 residues. CDR3 DNA sequence: TGTGCCAGCAGCCCACCGGGACTTCAAGAGACCCAGTACTTC. Protein: CASSPPGLQETQYF.

The chain combines TRBV10-1 with TRBJ2-3; 7 bases are shared with TRBD1. The CDR3 is 13 residues long. V lost 4 bases to trimming and J lost 4 bases; unmatched junction nucleotides: 2. Germline V gene lookup returns CDR1 WNHNN and CDR2 SYGVQD (reference sequence). This CDR3 reads CASSATGADTQYF. The CDR3 DNA sequence: TGCGCCAGCAGTGCCACAGGGGCAGATACGCAGTATTTT.

The CDR3 region is CASSYGAGQETQYF. CDR3 in DNA: TGTGCCAGCAGCTATGGGGCGGGACAAGAGACCCAGTACTTC. The chain recombines TRBV7-9 with TRBJ2-5, with D maybe TRBD2 (6 bases). Per the germline V gene, CDR1 is SEHNR and CDR2 is FQNEAQ (reference sequence). Trimming shortened V by 4 bases and J by 2 bases, and 11 bases separated the two germline ends. CDR3 size: 14 residues.

The V call is TRBV5-1, the J call TRBJ2-1; 9 bases map to TRBD2. This CDR3 has 15 residues. Germline-derived CDR1 and CDR2 are SGHRS and YFSETQ. V lost 1 base, J lost 7 bases, and 6 bases stayed unmatched. The CDR3 region has the DNA TGCGCCAGCAGCTTGAGGAGCGGGGGGAGGAATGAGCAGTTCTTC. This translates into CASSLRSGGRNEQFF.

This clone was seen only once. The chain recombines TRBV5-1 with TRBJ2-1; D unclear. This CDR3 spans 15 amino acids. The V gene lost 4 bases and the J gene lost 2 bases, with 13 bases spanning the gap. Germline V gives CDR1 SGHRS, CDR2 YFSETQ. CDR3 amino acids: CASSLRLVAYNEQFF. In nucleotides, the CDR3 is TGCGCCAGCAGCCTTAGACTTGTTGCCTACAATGAGCAGTTCTTC.

This clone was seen a single time. V is TRBV3-1 (or the pseudogene TRBV3-2) and J is TRBJ2-1; 11 bases line up with TRBD2. The CDR3 runs to 15 residues. The J segment lost 8 bases and the V segment lost 4 bases, leaving 7 bases of the junction unmatched. Germline V gene data show CDR1 as LGHDT and CDR2 as YNNKEL (reference sequence). CDR3 protein: CASSRKTSGEDEQFF. In nucleotides, the CDR3 is TGTGCCAGCAGCCGAAAGACTAGCGGGGAGGATGAGCAGTTCTTC.

This sequence joins TRBV5-5 and TRBJ1-1; TRBD1 matches 10 bases. This CDR3 comprises 13 residues. Germline V CDR1 and CDR2: SGHKS, YYEKEE (reference sequence). After removal of 4 bases from V and 5 bases from J, the junction contained 2 bases not matched to a gene. The chain's CDR3 is CASSGTGETEAFF. The CDR3 nucleotides are TGTGCCAGCAGCGGGACAGGGGAAACTGAAGCTTTCTTT. Full variable domain (outside the CDR3, taken from reference TRBV5-5 and TRBJ1-1): DAGVTQSPTHLIKTRGQQVTLRCSPISGHKSVSWYQQVLGQGPQFIFQYYEKEERGRGNFPDRFSARQFPNYSSELNVNALLLGDSALYLCASSGTGETEAFFGQGTRLTVV.

This chain joins TRBV6-6 and TRBJ1-6; 7 bases agree with TRBD1. Trimming removed 2 bases from V and 8 bases from J; junction bases left unmatched: 3. The CDR3 is 14 residues long. In germline, CDR1 is MNHNY, CDR2 SVGAGI (reference sequence). Here the CDR3 reads CASSYGDSDSPLHF. Written as DNA, the CDR3 is TGTGCCAGCAGTTACGGGGACAGTGATTCACCCCTCCACTTT.

The CDR3 here is CASSSWDSNYGYTF. CDR3 nucleotide sequence: TGTGCCAGCAGTTCTTGGGACAGCAACTATGGCTACACCTTC. The chain has TRBV28 and TRBJ1-2, with TRBD1 identical over 7 bases. V gave up 4 bases and J gave up 2 bases; unmatched junction bases: 4. The CDR3 is 14 residues long. Germline values: CDR1 MDHEN, CDR2 SYDVKM.

This clone is a singleton in its sample. The rearrangement uses TRBV7-8 and TRBJ2-1, with 8 bases aligning to TRBD1. CDR1 is SGHVS and CDR2 is FQNEAQ in the germline V gene. This CDR3 comprises 14 residues. V was clipped by 5 bases and J by 14 bases; unmatched bases: 14. This CDR3 is CASSQGGQGAGKFF. For the CDR3, the DNA is TGTGCCAGCAGCCAAGGGGGGCAGGGGGCGGGAAAGTTCTTC.

There are a few counts of this clone. The V call is TRBV7-9, the J call TRBJ1-1; D gene unclear. Germline V gene lookup returns CDR1 SEHNR and CDR2 FQNEAQ (reference sequence). CDR3 length equals 15 residues. V was pared by 1 base and J by 1 base, with 10 bases between. The CDR3 sequence: CASSLVSLRNTEAFF. The CDR3 DNA reads as TGTGCCAGCAGCTTAGTTTCACTACGGAACACTGAAGCTTTCTTT.

The chain uses TRBV10-1 and TRBJ2-1; the match to TRBD2 covers 10 bases. The CDR3 contains 14 residues. CDR1 WNHNN and CDR2 SYGVQD come from the germline V gene (reference sequence). Trimming at V came to 5 bases and at J to 7 bases, leaving 5 bases not matched to a gene. The CDR3 coding sequence is TGCGCCAGCAGTATCCTAGCGGGAGCAAATGAGCAGTTCTTC. This sequence encodes CASSILAGANEQFF.